Listed below are T cell receptor beta chains from one sample, sequenced in a study of regulatory T cells in long-lasting Graves disease. MiXCR, applied by TCRdb to the multiplex PCR reads, yields one record per CDR3 protein. The repertoire consists of 300,000 to 350,000 distinct CDR3 sequences, with roughly a fifth occurring once and the leading ten covering less than 35%. The sample consisted of peripheral blood mononuclear cells (PBMCs), taken when the disease was refractory, from a patient treated with antithyroid drugs. Source of these receptors: a female donor with Graves disease. Both conserved end residues are part of each CDR3. The order of the fields is V gene, CDR3 protein.

>TRBV25-1
CASSRHDYEQYF
>TRBV28
CASSLVEGDNQPQHF
>TRBV6-5
CASSYSIGTGTYYEQYF
>TRBV3-1
CASSQERRSGELFF
>TRBV28
CASSLGSPWGEQYF
>TRBV25-1
CASSGTGAGRSYEQYF
>TRBV18
CASSQGTGGHQPQHF
>TRBV7-8
CTSGPPDTVWGSNQPQHF
>TRBV3-1
CASSQGLSSYEQYF
>TRBV4-1
CASSHQTGAGDYGYTF
>TRBV12-3/TRBV12-4
CASSLVRGRKREGLQETQYF
>TRBV11-2
CASSLEGRALAETQYF